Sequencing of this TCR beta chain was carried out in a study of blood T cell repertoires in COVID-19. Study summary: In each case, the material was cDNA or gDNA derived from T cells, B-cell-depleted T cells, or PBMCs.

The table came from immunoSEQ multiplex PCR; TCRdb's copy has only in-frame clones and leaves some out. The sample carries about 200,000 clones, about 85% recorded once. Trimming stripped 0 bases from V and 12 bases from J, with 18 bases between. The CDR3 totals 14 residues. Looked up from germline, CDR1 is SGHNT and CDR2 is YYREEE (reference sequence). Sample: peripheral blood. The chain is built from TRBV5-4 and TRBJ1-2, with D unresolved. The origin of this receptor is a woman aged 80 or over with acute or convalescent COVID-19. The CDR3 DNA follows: TGTGCCAGCAGCTTGGTAGAAGGTATATCACAGAACACCTTC. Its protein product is CASSLVEGISQNTF. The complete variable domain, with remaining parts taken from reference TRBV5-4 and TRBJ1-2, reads ETGVTQSPTHLIKTRGQQVTLRCSSQSGHNTVSWYQQALGQGPQFIFQYYREEENGRGNFPPRFSGLQFPNYSSELNVNALELDDSALYLCASSLVEGISQNTFGSGTRLTVV.